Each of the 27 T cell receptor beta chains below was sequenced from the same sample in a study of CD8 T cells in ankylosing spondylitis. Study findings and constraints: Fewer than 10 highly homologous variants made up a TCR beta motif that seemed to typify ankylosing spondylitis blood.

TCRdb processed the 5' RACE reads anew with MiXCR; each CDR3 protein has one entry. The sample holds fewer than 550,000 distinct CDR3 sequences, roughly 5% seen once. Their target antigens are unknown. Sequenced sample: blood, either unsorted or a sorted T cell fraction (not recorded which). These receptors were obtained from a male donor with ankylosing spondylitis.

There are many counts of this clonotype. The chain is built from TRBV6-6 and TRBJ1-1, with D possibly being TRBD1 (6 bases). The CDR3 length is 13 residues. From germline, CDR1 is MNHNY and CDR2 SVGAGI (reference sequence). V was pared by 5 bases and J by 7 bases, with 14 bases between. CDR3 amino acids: CASSNGGAGEAFF. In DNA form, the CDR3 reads TGTGCCAGCAGTAACGGGGGCGCCGGTGAAGCTTTCTTT.

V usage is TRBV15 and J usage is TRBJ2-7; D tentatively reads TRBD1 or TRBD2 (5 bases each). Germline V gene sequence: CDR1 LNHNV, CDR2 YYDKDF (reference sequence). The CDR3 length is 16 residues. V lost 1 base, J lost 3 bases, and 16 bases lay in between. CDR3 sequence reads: CATSRGSGTWGYEQYF. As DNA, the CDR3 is TGTGCCACCAGCAGAGGGTCCGGGACCTGGGGCTACGAGCAGTACTTC.

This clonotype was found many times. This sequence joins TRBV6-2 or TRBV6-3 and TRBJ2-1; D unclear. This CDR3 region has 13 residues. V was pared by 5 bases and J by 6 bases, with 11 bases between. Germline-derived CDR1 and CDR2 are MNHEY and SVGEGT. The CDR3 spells CASSRPLSNEQFF. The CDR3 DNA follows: TGTGCCAGCAGTCGACCCCTGAGCAATGAGCAGTTCTTC.

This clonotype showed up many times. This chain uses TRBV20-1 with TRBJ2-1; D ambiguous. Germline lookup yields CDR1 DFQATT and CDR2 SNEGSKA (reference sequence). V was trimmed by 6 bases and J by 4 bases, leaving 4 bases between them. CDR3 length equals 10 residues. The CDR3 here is CSAEYNEQFF. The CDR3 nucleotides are TGCAGTGCGGAATACAATGAGCAGTTCTTC.

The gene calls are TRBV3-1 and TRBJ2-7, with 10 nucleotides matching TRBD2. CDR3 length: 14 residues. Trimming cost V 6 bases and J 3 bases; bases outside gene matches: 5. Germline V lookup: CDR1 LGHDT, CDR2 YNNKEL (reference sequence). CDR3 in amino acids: CASRPGTSDYEQYF. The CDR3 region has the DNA TGTGCCAGCAGGCCCGGGACTAGCGACTACGAGCAGTACTTC.

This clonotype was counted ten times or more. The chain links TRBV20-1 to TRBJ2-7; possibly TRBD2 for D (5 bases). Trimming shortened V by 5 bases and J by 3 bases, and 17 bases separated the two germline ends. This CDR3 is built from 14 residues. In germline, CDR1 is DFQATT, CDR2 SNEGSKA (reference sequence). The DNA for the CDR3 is TGCAGTGCTCCCTCGTTTATAGCGAACTACGAGCAGTACTTC. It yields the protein CSAPSFIANYEQYF.

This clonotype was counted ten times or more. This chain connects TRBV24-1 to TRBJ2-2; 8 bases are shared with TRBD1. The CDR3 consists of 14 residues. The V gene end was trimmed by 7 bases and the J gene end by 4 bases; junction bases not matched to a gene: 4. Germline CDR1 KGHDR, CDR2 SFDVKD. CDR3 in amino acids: CATSRTGSTGELFF. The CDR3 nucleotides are TGTGCCACCAGCCGGACAGGGTCCACCGGGGAGCTGTTTTTT.

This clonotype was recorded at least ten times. The CDR3 reads CASSLDGGLYEKLFF. The CDR3 region has the DNA TGTGCCAGCAGTTTAGACGGGGGGCTCTATGAAAAACTGTTTTTT. The chain carries TRBV12-3 or TRBV12-4 and TRBJ1-4; a possible D gene is TRBD1 (6 bases). Trimming took off 1 base at V and 6 bases at J, with 12 bases between the two ends. The CDR3 length is 15 residues.

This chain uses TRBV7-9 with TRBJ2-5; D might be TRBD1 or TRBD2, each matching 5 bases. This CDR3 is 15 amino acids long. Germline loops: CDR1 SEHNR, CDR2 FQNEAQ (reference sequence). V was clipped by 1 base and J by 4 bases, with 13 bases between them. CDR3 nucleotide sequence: TGTGCCAGCAGCTTAGATCGAGGGGAAAGAGAGACCCAGTACTTC. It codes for CASSLDRGERETQYF. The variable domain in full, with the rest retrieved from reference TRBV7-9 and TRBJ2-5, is DTGVSQNPRHKITKRGQNVTFRCDPISEHNRLYWYRQTLGQGPEFLTYFQNEAQLEKSRLLSDRFSAERPKGSFSTLEIQRTEQGDSAMYLCASSLDRGERETQYFGPGTRLLVL.

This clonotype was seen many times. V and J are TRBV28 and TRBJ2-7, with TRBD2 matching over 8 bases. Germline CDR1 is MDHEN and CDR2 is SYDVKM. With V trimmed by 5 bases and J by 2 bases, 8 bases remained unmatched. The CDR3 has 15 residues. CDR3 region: CASSGAWTSTYEQYF. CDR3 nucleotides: TGTGCCAGCAGTGGGGCCTGGACTAGCACCTACGAGCAGTACTTC.

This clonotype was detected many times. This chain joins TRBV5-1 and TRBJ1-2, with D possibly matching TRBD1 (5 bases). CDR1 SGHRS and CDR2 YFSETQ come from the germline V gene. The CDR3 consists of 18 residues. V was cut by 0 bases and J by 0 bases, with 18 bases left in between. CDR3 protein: CASSLVPRGTVTNYGYTF. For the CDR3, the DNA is TGCGCCAGCAGCTTGGTGCCTCGAGGGACGGTAACTAACTATGGCTACACCTTC.

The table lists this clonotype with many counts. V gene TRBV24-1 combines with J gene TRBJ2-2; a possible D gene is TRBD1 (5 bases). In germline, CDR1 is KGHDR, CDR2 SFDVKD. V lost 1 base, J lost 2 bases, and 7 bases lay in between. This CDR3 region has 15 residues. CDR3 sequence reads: CATSDFRGNTGELFF. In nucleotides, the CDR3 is TGTGCCACCAGTGATTTTAGGGGTAACACCGGGGAGCTGTTTTTT.

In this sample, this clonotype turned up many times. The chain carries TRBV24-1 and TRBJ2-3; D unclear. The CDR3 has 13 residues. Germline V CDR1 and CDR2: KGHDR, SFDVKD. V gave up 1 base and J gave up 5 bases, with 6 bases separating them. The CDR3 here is CATSDFLRDTQYF. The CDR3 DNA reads TGTGCCACCAGTGATTTTCTTAGAGATACGCAGTATTTT.

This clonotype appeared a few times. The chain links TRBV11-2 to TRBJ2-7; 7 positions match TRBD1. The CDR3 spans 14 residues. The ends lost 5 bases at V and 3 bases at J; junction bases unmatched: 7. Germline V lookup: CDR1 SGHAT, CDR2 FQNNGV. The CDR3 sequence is CASSRFGQVYEQYF. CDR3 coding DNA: TGTGCCAGCAGCCGTTTCGGACAGGTCTACGAGCAGTACTTC. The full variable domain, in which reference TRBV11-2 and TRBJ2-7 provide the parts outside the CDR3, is EAGVAQSPRYKIIEKRQSVAFWCNPISGHATLYWYQQILGQGPKLLIQFQNNGVVDDSQLPKDRFSAERLKGVDSTLKIQPAKLEDSAVYLCASSRFGQVYEQYFGPGTRLTVT.

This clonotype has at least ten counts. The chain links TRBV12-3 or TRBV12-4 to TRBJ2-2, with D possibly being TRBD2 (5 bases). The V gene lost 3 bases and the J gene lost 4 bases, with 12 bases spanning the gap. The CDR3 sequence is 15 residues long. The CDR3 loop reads CASSFSGGGTGELFF. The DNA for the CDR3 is TGTGCCAGCAGTTTCTCAGGTGGAGGCACCGGGGAGCTGTTTTTT.

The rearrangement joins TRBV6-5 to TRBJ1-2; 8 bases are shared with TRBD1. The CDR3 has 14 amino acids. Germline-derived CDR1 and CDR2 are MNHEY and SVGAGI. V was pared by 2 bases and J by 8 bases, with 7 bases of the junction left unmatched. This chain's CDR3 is CASSYAAGTGGYTF. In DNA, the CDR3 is TGTGCCAGCAGTTACGCCGCCGGGACAGGAGGCTACACCTTC.

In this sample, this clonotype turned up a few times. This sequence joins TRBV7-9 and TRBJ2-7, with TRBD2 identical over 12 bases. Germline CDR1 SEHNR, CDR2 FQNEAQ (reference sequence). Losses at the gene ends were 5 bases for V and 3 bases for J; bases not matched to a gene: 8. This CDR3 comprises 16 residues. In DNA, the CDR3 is TGTGCCAGCAGCCCGTCTAGCGGGAGGGCCGTCTACGAGCAGTACTTC. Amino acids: CASSPSSGRAVYEQYF.

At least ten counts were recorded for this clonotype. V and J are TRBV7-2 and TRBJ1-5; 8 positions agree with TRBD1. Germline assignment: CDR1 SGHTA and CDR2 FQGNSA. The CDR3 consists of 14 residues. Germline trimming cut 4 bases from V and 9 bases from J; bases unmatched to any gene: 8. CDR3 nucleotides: TGTGCCAGCAGCTCGACAGGGGTGGTTACGCCCCAGCATTTT. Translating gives CASSSTGVVTPQHF.

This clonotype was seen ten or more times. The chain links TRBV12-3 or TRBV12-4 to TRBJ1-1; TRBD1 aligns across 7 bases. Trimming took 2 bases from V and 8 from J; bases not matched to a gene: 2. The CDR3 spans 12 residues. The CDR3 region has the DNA TGTGCCAGCAGTTTAAGGGGGCTAGAAGCTTTCTTT. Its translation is CASSLRGLEAFF.

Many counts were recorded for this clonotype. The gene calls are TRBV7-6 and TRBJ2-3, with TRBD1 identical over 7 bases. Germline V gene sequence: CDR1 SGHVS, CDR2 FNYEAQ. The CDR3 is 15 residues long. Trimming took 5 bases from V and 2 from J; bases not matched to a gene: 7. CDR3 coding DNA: TGTGCCAGCAGCCCCCGCAGGGGGTTCACAGATACGCAGTATTTT. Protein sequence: CASSPRRGFTDTQYF. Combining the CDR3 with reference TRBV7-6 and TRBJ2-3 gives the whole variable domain GAGVSQSPRYKVTKRGQDVALRCDPISGHVSLYWYRQALGQGPEFLTYFNYEAQQDKSGLPNDRFSAERPEGSISTLTIQRTEQRDSAMYRCASSPRRGFTDTQYFGPGTRLTVL.

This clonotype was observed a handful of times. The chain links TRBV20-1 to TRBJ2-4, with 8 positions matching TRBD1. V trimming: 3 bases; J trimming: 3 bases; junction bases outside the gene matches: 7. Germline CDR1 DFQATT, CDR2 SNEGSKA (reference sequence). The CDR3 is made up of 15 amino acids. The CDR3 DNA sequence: TGCAGTGCTAGGATCAGGGGGCCAGACAAAAACATTCAGTACTTC. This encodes CSARIRGPDKNIQYF.

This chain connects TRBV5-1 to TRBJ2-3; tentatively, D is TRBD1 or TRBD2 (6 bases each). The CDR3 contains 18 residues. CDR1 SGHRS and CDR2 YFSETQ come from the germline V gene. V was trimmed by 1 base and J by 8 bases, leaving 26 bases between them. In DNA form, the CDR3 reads TGCGCCAGCAGCTTGCTATATGACAGGAGGGTCGGGAATTCTACGCAGTATTTT. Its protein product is CASSLLYDRRVGNSTQYF.

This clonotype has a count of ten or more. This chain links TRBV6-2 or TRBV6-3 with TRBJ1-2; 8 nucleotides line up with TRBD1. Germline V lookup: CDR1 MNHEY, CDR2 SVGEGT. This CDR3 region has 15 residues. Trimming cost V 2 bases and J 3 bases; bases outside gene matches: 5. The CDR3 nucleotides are TGTGCCAGCAGTTACATCGGACAGGGATACTATGGCTACACCTTC. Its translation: CASSYIGQGYYGYTF.

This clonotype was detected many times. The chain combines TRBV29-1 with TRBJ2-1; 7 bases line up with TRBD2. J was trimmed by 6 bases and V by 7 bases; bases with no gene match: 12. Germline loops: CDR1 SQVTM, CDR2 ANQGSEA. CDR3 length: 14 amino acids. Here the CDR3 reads CSAARGRALNEQFF. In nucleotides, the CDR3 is TGCAGCGCCGCACGTGGGAGGGCCCTCAATGAGCAGTTCTTC.

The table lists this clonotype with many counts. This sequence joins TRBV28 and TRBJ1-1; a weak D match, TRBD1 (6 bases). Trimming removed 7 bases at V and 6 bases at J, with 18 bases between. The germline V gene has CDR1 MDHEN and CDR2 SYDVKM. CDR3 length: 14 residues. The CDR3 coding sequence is TGTGCCAGCAAAGACAGGCCACCTGCCGCTGAAGCTTTCTTT. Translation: CASKDRPPAAEAFF.

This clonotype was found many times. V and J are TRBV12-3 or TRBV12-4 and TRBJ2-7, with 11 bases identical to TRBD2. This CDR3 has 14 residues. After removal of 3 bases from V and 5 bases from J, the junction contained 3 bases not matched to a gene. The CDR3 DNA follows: TGTGCCAGCAGTTTTAGCGGGGGGGCCGACGAGCAGTACTTC. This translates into CASSFSGGADEQYF.

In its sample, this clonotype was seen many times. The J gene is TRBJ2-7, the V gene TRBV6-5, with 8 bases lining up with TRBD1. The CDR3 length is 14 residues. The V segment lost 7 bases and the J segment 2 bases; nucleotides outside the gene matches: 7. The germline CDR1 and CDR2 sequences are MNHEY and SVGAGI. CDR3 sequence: CASIMTGVPYEQYF. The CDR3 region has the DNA TGTGCCAGCATTATGACAGGGGTCCCCTACGAGCAGTACTTC.